Sequencing of this T cell receptor (beta chain) was carried out in a study of beta chain features in type 1 diabetes. Study-level results: Any HLA effect on TCRB rearrangement was left unresolved by small sub-analyses. VDJ junctions sequenced from type 1 diabetes patients showed fewer insertions and more deletions.

This clone was seen only a few times. The antigen remains unidentified. The study reverse transcribed the entire isolated RNA, so it sequenced expressed TCRB transcripts. The method was immunoSEQ multiplex PCR; TCRdb's version includes in-frame clones alone and lacks a portion of them. The repertoire holds hundreds of thousands of clones, around a sixth seen once, with more than 0.08% in the top ten. This sequence originates from a man aged 18-30 years in good health. The sequenced material came from naive CD4+ T cells from blood.

The CDR3 protein is CASSPGRGNEKLFF. The CDR3 coding sequence is TGTGCCAGCAGCCCCGGGAGGGGTAATGAAAAACTGTTTTTT. V is TRBV9 and J is TRBJ1-4, with D perhaps matching TRBD1 (5 bases). This CDR3 region has 14 residues. Germline CDR1 and CDR2: SGDLS and YYNGEE. V lost 4 bases to trimming and J lost 4 bases, with 11 bases between them.